The sequence of this T cell receptor (beta chain) was determined in a study of blood T cell repertoires in COVID-19. In the original analysis: Reference gene primer amplification yielded estimated nucleated cell counts. Data came from immunoSEQ multiplex PCR; TCRdb stores just in-frame clones and leaves some out. V and J calls and clone size are given by that table; D and trimming were obtained from the DNA. The sample includes fewer than 90,000 clones, approximately 84% of them seen just once. Enrollment of patients from Seattle took place during active infection, with longitudinal follow-up. The CDR3 is 17 amino acids. V shed 4 bases, J shed 5 bases, and the junction held 12 bases outside the gene matches. The V gene's germline CDR1 is SGHVS and CDR2 FNYEAQ.

V and J are TRBV7-6 and TRBJ2-5; TRBD2 matches 11 bases. What was sequenced was peripheral blood. This TCR was recovered from a man in his 70s with COVID-19, enrolled during active disease. The CDR3 protein is CASSYRSSGGAHETQYF. The CDR3 DNA reads TGTGCCAGCAGCTATAGGAGTAGCGGGGGGGCCCACGAGACCCAGTACTTC.